This TCR beta chain is drawn from a study of cytomegalovirus exposure and HLA in healthy donors. Study-wide results and limits: With high specificity and sensitivity, the classifier reportedly diagnosed cytomegalovirus status. The CMV antigen specificity of three CMV-associated chains was confirmed through in vitro analysis.

Sequencing used immunoSEQ multiplex PCR; TCRdb keeps in-frame clones, though not all of them. There are about 79,000 clones in the sample; roughly 93% occur only once, and 3% to 4.5% lies in the top ten. Concerning this clone itself: As yet, its antigen is unknown.

This CDR3 comprises 15 residues. The germline V gene has CDR1 MNHEY and CDR2 SVGAGI. V shed 5 bases and J shed 4 bases, with 16 bases lying between them. The receptor was derived from a woman aged 25 to 39 in good health and CMV-seronegative. The chain is built from TRBV6-5 and TRBJ2-3; TRBD1 might be the D (6 bases). Sequencing was performed on PBMCs. The CDR3 loop is CASSVQGGAADTQYF. CDR3 nucleotide sequence: TGTGCCAGCAGTGTACAGGGCGGTGCTGCAGATACGCAGTATTTT.